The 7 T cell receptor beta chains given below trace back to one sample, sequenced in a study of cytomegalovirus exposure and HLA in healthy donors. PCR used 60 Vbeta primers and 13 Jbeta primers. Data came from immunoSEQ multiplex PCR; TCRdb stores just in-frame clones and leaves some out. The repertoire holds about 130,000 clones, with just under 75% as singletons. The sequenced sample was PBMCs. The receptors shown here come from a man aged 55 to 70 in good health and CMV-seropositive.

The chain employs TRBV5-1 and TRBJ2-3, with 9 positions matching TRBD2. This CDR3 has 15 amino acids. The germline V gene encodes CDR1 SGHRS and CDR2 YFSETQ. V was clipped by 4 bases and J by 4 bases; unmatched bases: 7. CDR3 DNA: TGCGCCAGCAGCAACAGCGGGGGGAACGCAGATACGCAGTATTTT. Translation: CASSNSGGNADTQYF.

The CDR3 DNA reads as TGTGCCAGCAGCCAGACAGGGGGCGTTTATAATTCACCCCTCCACTTT. Amino acid sequence: CASSQTGGVYNSPLHF. This chain connects TRBV7-2 to TRBJ1-6; 10 nucleotides agree with TRBD1. The V gene end was trimmed by 5 bases and the J gene end by 4 bases; junction bases not matched to a gene: 5. The CDR3 spans 16 residues. Germline CDR1 SGHTA, CDR2 FQGNSA.

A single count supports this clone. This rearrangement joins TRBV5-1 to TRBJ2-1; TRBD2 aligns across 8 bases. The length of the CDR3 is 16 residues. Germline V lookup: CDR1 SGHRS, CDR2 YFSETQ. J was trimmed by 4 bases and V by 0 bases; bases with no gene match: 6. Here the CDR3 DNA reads TGCGCCAGCAGCTTGGAGGCGGGGGGCCGGTACAATGAGCAGTTCTTC. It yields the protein CASSLEAGGRYNEQFF.

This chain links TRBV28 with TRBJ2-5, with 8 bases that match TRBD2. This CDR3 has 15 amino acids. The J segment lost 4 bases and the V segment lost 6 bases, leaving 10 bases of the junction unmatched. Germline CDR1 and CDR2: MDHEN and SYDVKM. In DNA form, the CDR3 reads TGTGCCAGCAGAACTCCGGGGGGGCCGATAGAGACCCAGTACTTC. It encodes CASRTPGGPIETQYF.

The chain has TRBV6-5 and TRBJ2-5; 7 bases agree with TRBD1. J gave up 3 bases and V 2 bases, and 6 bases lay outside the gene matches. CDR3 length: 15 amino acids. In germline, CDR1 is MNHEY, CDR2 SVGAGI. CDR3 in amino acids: CASSYKGQGEETQYF. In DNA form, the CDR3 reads TGTGCCAGCAGTTACAAGGGTCAGGGGGAAGAGACCCAGTACTTC.

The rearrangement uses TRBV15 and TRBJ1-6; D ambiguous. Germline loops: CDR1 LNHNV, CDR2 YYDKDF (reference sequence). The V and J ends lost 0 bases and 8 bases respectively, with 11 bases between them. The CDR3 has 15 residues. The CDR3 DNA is TGTGCCACCAGCAGAGATCGCGCTCGTTATTCACCCCTCCACTTT. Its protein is CATSRDRARYSPLHF.

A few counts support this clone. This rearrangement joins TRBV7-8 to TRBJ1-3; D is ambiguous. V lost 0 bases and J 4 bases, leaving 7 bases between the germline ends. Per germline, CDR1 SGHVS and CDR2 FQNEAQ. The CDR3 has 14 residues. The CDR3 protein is CASSLARVGNTIYF. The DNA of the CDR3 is TGTGCCAGCAGCTTAGCGCGAGTCGGAAACACCATATATTTT.